The source of this TCR beta chain is a study of T cell responses to AZD1222 COVID-19 vaccine. The study, taken as a whole, reports: Donors, mostly white British, included more females; clonal diversity was possibly underestimated. Only a handful of AZD1222 recipients were seropositive at baseline.

Note on this clone: What it binds is not known.

The method was immunoSEQ multiplex PCR; TCRdb's version includes in-frame clones alone and lacks a portion of them. The data show some 170,000 clones, with around 94% seen just once and 2.6% held by the top ten. This CDR3 is 14 amino acids long. V lost 2 bases to trimming and J lost 6 bases, with 12 bases between them. Germline lookup yields CDR1 SGDLS and CDR2 YYNGEE. The TCR originated in an adult in good health. The chain has TRBV9 and TRBJ2-1; TRBD1 might be the D (6 bases). The sample consisted of peripheral blood, taken on day 0 of AZD1222 vaccination. CDR3 coding DNA: TGTGCCAGCAGCGTGGGGACAACGCTCAATGAGCAGTTCTTC. This gives the protein CASSVGTTLNEQFF.